The 28 T cell receptor beta chains given below trace back to one sample, sequenced in a study of blood T cell repertoires in COVID-19. Generated by immunoSEQ multiplex PCR, the TCRdb table keeps only in-frame clones and is missing some. This table holds roughly 250,000 clones, 82% found once. Sequencing used peripheral blood. These receptors came from a woman at least 80 years old with active or convalescent COVID-19.

This chain uses TRBV6-6 with TRBJ2-2; D is perhaps TRBD1 (5 bases). The CDR3 runs to 16 residues. Germline CDR1 and CDR2: MNHNY and SVGAGI (reference sequence). V gave up 2 bases and J gave up 2 bases, with 12 bases separating them. CDR3 coding DNA: TGTGCCAGCAGTTACGGCCCCCAGGGAAACACCGGGGAGCTGTTTTTT. This gives the protein CASSYGPQGNTGELFF.

J is TRBJ2-3 and V is TRBV15; 9 bases align to TRBD2. The CDR3 is 16 amino acids. V was pared by 2 bases and J by 6 bases, with 9 bases of the junction left unmatched. Per the germline V gene, CDR1 is LNHNV and CDR2 is YYDKDF (reference sequence). The CDR3, as DNA: TGTGCCACCAGCAGACGGGTAGCGGGGGTCAGGGATACGCAGTATTTT. Translation gives CATSRRVAGVRDTQYF.

The chain is built from TRBV2 and TRBJ1-2; D is perhaps TRBD1 (5 bases). Germline V gene lookup returns CDR1 SNHLY and CDR2 FYNNEI. The CDR3 length is 13 residues. The V end lost 8 bases, the J end lost 0 bases, and 10 bases lay between the germline ends. As DNA, the CDR3 is TGTGCCAGCGAACAGGAAACTAACTATGGCTACACCTTC. Protein: CASEQETNYGYTF.

This chain uses TRBV9 with TRBJ2-1; TRBD2 matches 14 bases. Germline V CDR1 and CDR2: SGDLS, YYNGEE. V shed 2 bases and J 1 base; nucleotides not matched to a gene: 5. This CDR3 comprises 18 residues. The CDR3 protein is CASSVTSGRAASYNEQFF. CDR3 sequence (DNA): TGTGCCAGCAGCGTGACTAGCGGGAGGGCCGCATCCTACAATGAGCAGTTCTTC.

Concerning this clone: A read error may account for a junction end that differs from germline. The chain employs TRBV28 and TRBJ1-4; D is possibly TRBD1 (5 bases). This CDR3 has 14 amino acids. The germline V gene encodes CDR1 MDHEN and CDR2 SYDVKM. The CDR3 region is CATSRGATNEKLFF. In nucleotides, the CDR3 is TGTGCCACCAGTAGGGGCGCGACTAATGAAAAACTGTTTTTT.

This clone was counted only a few times. The V call is TRBV6-6, the J call TRBJ2-7; 8 bases line up with TRBD1. Germline trimming cut 6 bases from V and 3 bases from J; bases unmatched to any gene: 7. CDR1 MNHNY and CDR2 SVGAGI come from the germline V gene (reference sequence). CDR3 size: 14 residues. CDR3 loop: CASRLTGEGYEQYF. CDR3 coding DNA: TGTGCCAGCAGATTGACAGGGGAAGGCTACGAGCAGTACTTC.

This clone occurred a few times. Mismatch with germline at one junction end may stem from a read error. The V gene is TRBV11-2, the J gene TRBJ2-1, with 9 nucleotides matching TRBD1. Germline V CDR1 and CDR2: SGHAT, FQNNGV. This CDR3 region has 13 residues. The CDR3 nucleotides are TGTGCCAGCAGCTTCGAACCGGGACAGGGTGTAATCTTC. Amino acid sequence: CASSFEPGQGVIF.

CDR3 coding DNA: TGCGCCAGCAGCCAAGATGGGACAGTGCCTTATGGCTACACCTTC. It encodes CASSQDGTVPYGYTF. V usage is TRBV4-1 and J usage is TRBJ1-2, with 7 nucleotides matching TRBD1. Per the germline V gene, CDR1 is MGHRA and CDR2 is YSYEKL. V was clipped by 0 bases and J by 5 bases; unmatched bases: 6. This CDR3 spans 15 amino acids.

This sequence joins TRBV9 and TRBJ2-1; 7 bases are a match to TRBD1. The CDR3 spans 15 residues. Trimming cost V 0 bases and J 4 bases; bases outside gene matches: 4. Germline CDR1 SGDLS, CDR2 YYNGEE. The CDR3 DNA is TGTGCCAGCAGCGTAGCGGGACAGAGTTACAATGAGCAGTTCTTC. This translates into CASSVAGQSYNEQFF. Complete variable domain (other parts from reference TRBV9 and TRBJ2-1): DSGVTQTPKHLITATGQRVTLRCSPRSGDLSVYWYQQSLDQGLQFLIQYYNGEERAKGNILERFSAQQFPDLHSELNLSSLELGDSALYFCASSVAGQSYNEQFFGPGTRLTVL.

The V and J genes are TRBV21-1 and TRBJ1-4; the table names TRBD1, a call not compared with the DNA. TRBV21-1 is listed as a pseudogene. The CDR3 totals 15 residues. The CDR3 DNA sequence: TGTGCCAGCAGCCCCAGACAGGGGAAGGATGAAAAACTGTTTTTT. It translates to CASSPRQGKDEKLFF.

A single count supports this clone. The chain carries TRBV24-1 and TRBJ2-1; D is undetermined. Trimming stripped 3 bases from V and 0 bases from J, with 5 bases between. The germline V gene has CDR1 KGHDR and CDR2 SFDVKD. There are 14 residues in the CDR3. The CDR3 protein is CATSDPRSYNEQFF. In DNA, the CDR3 is TGTGCCACCAGTGATCCTCGCTCCTACAATGAGCAGTTCTTC.

The J gene is TRBJ1-1, the V gene TRBV27, with D perhaps matching TRBD1 (5 bases). The CDR3 is 16 residues long. The V gene's germline CDR1 is MNHEY and CDR2 SMNVEV (reference sequence). V was trimmed by 4 bases and J by 0 bases, leaving 15 bases between them. For the CDR3, the DNA is TGTGCCAGCAGTTCAGCCGTGACAGCCATGAACACTGAAGCTTTCTTT. It specifies CASSSAVTAMNTEAFF.

V usage is TRBV4-2 and J usage is TRBJ2-3; 16 bases line up with TRBD2. With 4 bases clipped from V and 3 bases from J, the junction kept 7 bases outside the gene matches. Germline V CDR1 and CDR2: LGHNA, YNFKEQ. This CDR3 has 18 residues. The CDR3: CASSPGTSGGGTTDTQYF. For the CDR3, the DNA is TGTGCCAGCAGCCCCGGGACTAGCGGGGGGGGGACGACAGATACGCAGTATTTT.

The chain has TRBV24-1 and TRBJ2-1; weak D call: TRBD2 (5 bases). Germline CDR1 KGHDR, CDR2 SFDVKD. V gave up 9 bases and J gave up 8 bases, with 13 bases separating them. There are 12 residues in the CDR3. The CDR3 coding sequence is TGTGCCACCCGGAGAGGGATGGATGAGCAGTTCTTC. Amino acids: CATRRGMDEQFF.

This chain links TRBV7-9 with TRBJ2-4; 9 bases fit TRBD1. The CDR3 sequence is 15 residues long. CDR1 and CDR2 (germline): SEHNR, FQNEAQ (reference sequence). Trimming at V came to 3 bases and at J to 4 bases, leaving 4 bases not matched to a gene. The CDR3: CASSLQGTGKNIQYF. As DNA, the CDR3 is TGTGCCAGCAGCTTGCAAGGGACAGGGAAAAACATTCAGTACTTC. The full variable domain, in which reference TRBV7-9 and TRBJ2-4 provide the parts outside the CDR3, is DTGVSQNPRHKITKRGQNVTFRCDPISEHNRLYWYRQTLGQGPEFLTYFQNEAQLEKSRLLSDRFSAERPKGSFSTLEIQRTEQGDSAMYLCASSLQGTGKNIQYFGAGTRLSVL.

V is TRBV10-2 and J is TRBJ1-1; D might be TRBD1 (6 bases). Trimming took off 5 bases at V and 9 bases at J, with 13 bases between the two ends. The CDR3 has 12 residues. The germline V gene has CDR1 WSHSY and CDR2 SAAADI. The CDR3 reads CASSYTQGKAFF. DNA for the CDR3: TGCGCCAGCAGTTACACCCAGGGGAAAGCTTTCTTT.

The table lists this clone with a few counts. The chain recombines TRBV18 with TRBJ2-7, with TRBD2 identical over 7 bases. The CDR3 extends over 13 amino acids. Germline V CDR1 and CDR2: KGHSH, LQKENI. With V trimmed by 5 bases and J by 3 bases, 4 bases remained unmatched. DNA of the CDR3: TGTGCCAGCTCAATTGGGGGGGACTACGAGCAGTACTTC. Protein product: CASSIGGDYEQYF.

The J gene is TRBJ1-2, the V gene TRBV9; 8 nucleotides agree with TRBD1. The V gene end was trimmed by 0 bases and the J gene end by 8 bases; junction bases not matched to a gene: 6. Germline CDR1 SGDLS, CDR2 YYNGEE. The CDR3 is 14 residues long. CDR3 in DNA: TGTGCCAGCAGCGTAGCTAACAGGGGGGCCGGCTACACCTTC. Residues: CASSVANRGAGYTF.

The V and J genes are TRBV19 and TRBJ1-2, with D maybe TRBD1 (6 bases). This CDR3 is 14 amino acids long. Germline V gives CDR1 LNHDA, CDR2 SQIVND (reference sequence). Trimming shortened V by 10 bases and J by 0 bases, and 15 bases separated the two germline ends. The CDR3 nucleotides read TGTGCCACAAATCAAGGGGGTTCTAACTATGGCTACACCTTC. Residues: CATNQGGSNYGYTF.

The V and J genes are TRBV3-1 (or the pseudogene TRBV3-2) and TRBJ2-1, with TRBD2 matching over 10 bases. The J segment lost 2 bases and the V segment lost 4 bases, leaving 2 bases of the junction unmatched. CDR1 and CDR2 from the germline V gene are LGHDT and YNNKEL (reference sequence). The CDR3 contains 15 residues. CDR3 loop: CASSLAGGPYNEQFF. For the CDR3, the DNA is TGTGCCAGCAGCCTAGCGGGAGGTCCCTACAATGAGCAGTTCTTC.

This chain links TRBV2 with TRBJ2-7; the D is unclear. CDR3 length: 12 amino acids. V lost 6 bases and J 4 bases, leaving 10 bases between the germline ends. The germline V gene encodes CDR1 SNHLY and CDR2 FYNNEI. The chain's CDR3 is CASRAANYEQYF. The DNA of the CDR3 is TGTGCCAGCAGGGCAGCGAATTACGAGCAGTACTTC.

The rearrangement uses TRBV10-2 and TRBJ1-5; 8 positions match TRBD1. V lost 1 base to trimming and J lost 2 bases; unmatched junction nucleotides: 10. The CDR3 spans 18 residues. CDR1 is WSHSY and CDR2 is SAAADI in the germline V gene. CDR3 coding DNA: TGCGCCAGCAGTGAGTGGGGCAGGGGGCGGCTCGGCAATCAGCCCCAGCATTTT. Translating gives CASSEWGRGRLGNQPQHF.

V is TRBV4-1 and J is TRBJ1-2; D is possibly TRBD1 (5 bases). Trimming left V 0 bases short and J 8 bases short, with 13 bases between. The CDR3 sequence is 14 residues long. The germline V gene has CDR1 MGHRA and CDR2 YSYEKL. The CDR3 DNA reads as TGCGCCAGCAGCCAAGAGGTCAGGGCGAGGGGCTACACCTTC. Encoded protein: CASSQEVRARGYTF.

J is TRBJ2-2 and V is TRBV28, with D perhaps TRBD1 (5 bases). V shed 8 bases and J shed 1 base, with 11 bases lying between them. The CDR3 is made up of 14 amino acids. The V gene's germline CDR1 is MDHEN and CDR2 SYDVKM. CDR3 amino acids: CASGASLNTGELFF. The CDR3 DNA follows: TGTGCCAGCGGGGCGTCCTTGAACACCGGGGAGCTGTTTTTT.

This chain links TRBV19 with TRBJ1-6; TRBD1 agrees at 9 bases. The CDR3 has 14 residues. Germline CDR1 LNHDA, CDR2 SQIVND (reference sequence). J was trimmed by 7 bases and V by 6 bases; bases with no gene match: 4. CDR3 bases: TGTGCCAGTAGCCCCGGGACAGGGAATTCACCCCTCCACTTT. Translated: CASSPGTGNSPLHF. The full variable domain, with the rest looked up from reference TRBV19 and TRBJ1-6, is DGGITQSPKYLFRKEGQNVTLSCEQNLNHDAMYWYRQDPGQGLRLIYYSQIVNDFQKGDIAEGYSVSREKKESFPLTVTSAQKNPTAFYLCASSPGTGNSPLHFGNGTRLTVT.

The chain is built from TRBV18 and TRBJ2-2, with D hard to call. CDR3 length: 19 residues. Germline V gene sequence: CDR1 KGHSH, CDR2 LQKENI. V dropped 6 bases and J dropped 2 bases, with 25 bases sitting between them. This chain's CDR3 is CASSFRRPGLTPNTGELFF. The CDR3 DNA reads as TGTGCCAGCTCCTTTCGCAGACCGGGTCTTACACCTAACACCGGGGAGCTGTTTTTT.

This CDR3 reads CASSAGLTNTEAFF. The CDR3 DNA follows: TGTGCCAGCAGCGCGGGACTGACTAACACTGAAGCTTTCTTT. The chain couples TRBV7-9 to TRBJ1-1; TRBD1 might be the D (5 bases). This CDR3 has 14 residues. V was shortened by 5 bases and J by 2 bases, with 12 bases between the two germline ends. Germline V gene data show CDR1 as SEHNR and CDR2 as FQNEAQ (reference sequence).

V and J are TRBV19 and TRBJ1-5, with D perhaps matching TRBD1 (5 bases). The CDR3 runs to 14 residues. In germline, CDR1 is LNHDA, CDR2 SQIVND (reference sequence). V lost 4 bases and J lost 3, with 10 bases in between. The CDR3: CASSTGRDNQPQHF. The CDR3 DNA sequence: TGTGCCAGTAGTACCGGCAGGGACAATCAGCCCCAGCATTTT. The full variable domain, in which reference TRBV19 and TRBJ1-5 provide the parts outside the CDR3, is DGGITQSPKYLFRKEGQNVTLSCEQNLNHDAMYWYRQDPGQGLRLIYYSQIVNDFQKGDIAEGYSVSREKKESFPLTVTSAQKNPTAFYLCASSTGRDNQPQHFGDGTRLSIL.